The T cell receptor (beta chain) under discussion was sequenced for a study of PD-1 blockade in classical Hodgkin lymphoma. Study-level points and caveats: Diversity similar to that of newly diagnosed patients was seen at baseline in complete responders.

In germline, CDR1 is MDHEN, CDR2 SYDVKM. The CDR3 length is 15 residues. V gave up 6 bases and J gave up 2 bases, with 17 bases separating them. With regard to this clone: Its antigen is currently unknown.

The time point: cycle 4 day 1 (C4D1), after less than 7 weeks of nivolumab. All the patients suffered relapse after autologous stem cell transplantation, and brentuximab vedotin exposure differed. Sequencing used immunoSEQ multiplex PCR; TCRdb keeps in-frame clones, though not all of them. The data contain roughly 20,000 clones, 60% to 75% of them seen just once; the ten biggest clones take up over 15%. The chain uses TRBV28 and TRBJ2-7; D is possibly TRBD1 (5 bases). The sample consisted of peripheral blood mononuclear cells (PBMCs), taken before the fourth cycle of nivolumab. The receptor was isolated from a human donor with classical Hodgkin lymphoma. The CDR3 nucleotides are TGTGCCAGCAGCCCGGGCAGGGCGCTAACCTACGAGCAGTACTTC. Translated, it gives CASSPGRALTYEQYF.